This T cell receptor beta chain was recorded in a study of blood T cell repertoires in COVID-19 (dated by TCRdb to 2020 to 2021). Background on the whole study: Samples covering the acute and convalescent phases of COVID-19 were provided by collaborators in the United States, Italy and Spain. Sample metadata almost always included a de-identified subject ID, COVID-19 status, age in years and sex. The repertoires were released in a freely available public database intended as a resource for research on the immune response to SARS-CoV-2. The samples were drawn from two sources: the first 160 participants of the ongoing ImmuneRACE study, and 1,200 or so subjects contributed by 6 global collaborators. The prospective study material was composed of cDNA or gDNA derived from T cells, B-cell-depleted T cells, or PBMCs. Deeply sampled blood TCRbeta repertoires from subjects exposed to, actively infected with, or recovered from COVID-19 were included in the dataset. Where available, HLA class I and class II types were obtained from metadata supplied by the sample provider rather than from assay-based typing. Paper-wide results and their limitations: The amount of clinical and demographic metadata varied by source and participant and was provided uncurated.

Concerning this clone: Its antigen is still unknown. Base qualities are not at hand, and no much larger clone is one base apart.

Each collaborating institution followed its own protocols to collect whole blood in K2EDTA tubes. For TCRbeta analysis, collaborators shipped samples as frozen whole blood, isolated PBMCs, or DNA extracted from either of those sample types. TCRbeta CDR3 regions were amplified from genomic DNA by means of the immunoSEQ Assay, a bias-controlled multiplex PCR. Under the source paper's analysis protocol: Within the assay, amplification of reference gene primers was used to estimate how many nucleated cells each sample contained. To quantify the absolute abundance of each unique TCRbeta CDR3 rearrangement, sequence reads were collapsed and filtered. For each sample, productive Simpson clonality was calculated as the square root of Simpson's diversity index over productive rearrangements. The source is immuneACCESS, and TCRdb retained only in-frame sequences with V and J called. Part of the clones is not carried over; for the studies checked, unresolved V genes explain less than half of this, and the remainder is unexplained. The V and J calls and clone size are taken from that table; D and trimming were inferred from the DNA. For this sample the table gives fewer than 65,000 clones, of which less than 85% were detected only once. Together, the top ten hold over 4.5% of the sample.

This sequence originates from a human donor in a cohort sampled during active COVID-19. Sequenced input: peripheral blood.

This receptor carries the CDR3 CASSMGTDSYEQYF. Here is the DNA: TGTGCCAGTAGTATGGGGACAGACTCCTACGAGCAGTACTTC. This receptor chain uses TRBV19 and TRBJ2-7; TRBD1 lines up with 7 middle nucleotides. The germline V gene encodes CDR1 LNHDA and CDR2 SQIVND (reference sequence). Trimming removed 3 bases from V and 0 bases from J; the gene matches leave 2 bases unexplained. Measured from the cysteine to the phenylalanine, the CDR3 is 14 residues long. The CDR3 DNA has 42 bases and is translated from base 1.